This T cell receptor beta chain was observed in a study of blood T cell repertoires in COVID-19. Study-level background: Researchers got acute and convalescent COVID-19 samples from the United States, Italy and Spain. PBMCs, B-cell-depleted T cells, or T cells were the source of the cDNA or gDNA that made up the material.

Germline loops: CDR1 MNHEY, CDR2 SVGAGI. V was shortened by 5 bases and J by 4 bases, with 14 bases between the two germline ends. This CDR3 is built from 14 residues. This clone was found a few times. As originally analysed: Estimated nucleated cell counts came from reference gene primer amplification. TCRdb keeps only in-frame clones here, not all; method: immunoSEQ multiplex PCR. V and J calls and clone size are those listed in that table; D and trimming were worked out from the DNA. The sample consists of over 85,000 clones, around three quarters of them appearing once. The V gene is TRBV6-5, the J gene TRBJ1-2; D remains ambiguous. Material for sequencing was peripheral blood. This sequence originates from a woman aged 60 to 75 with acute or convalescent COVID-19. CDR3 nucleotides: TGTGCCAGCAGTCCCGACGTTTGGAGCTATGGCTACACCTTC. It codes for CASSPDVWSYGYTF.